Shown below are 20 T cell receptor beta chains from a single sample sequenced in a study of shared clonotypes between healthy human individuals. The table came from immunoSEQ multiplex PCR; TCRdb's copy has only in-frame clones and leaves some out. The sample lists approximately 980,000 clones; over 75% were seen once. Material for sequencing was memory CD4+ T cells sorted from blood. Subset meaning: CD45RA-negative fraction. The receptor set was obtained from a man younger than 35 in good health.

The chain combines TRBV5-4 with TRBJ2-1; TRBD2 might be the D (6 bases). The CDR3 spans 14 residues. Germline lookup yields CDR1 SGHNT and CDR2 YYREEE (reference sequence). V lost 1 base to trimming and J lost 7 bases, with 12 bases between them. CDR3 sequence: CASSLTASENEQFF. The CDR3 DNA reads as TGTGCCAGCAGCTTGACGGCTAGCGAGAATGAGCAGTTCTTC.

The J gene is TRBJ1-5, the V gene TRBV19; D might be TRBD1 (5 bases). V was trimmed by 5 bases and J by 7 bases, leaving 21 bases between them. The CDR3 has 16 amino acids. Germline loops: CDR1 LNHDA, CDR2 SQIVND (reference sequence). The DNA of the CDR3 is TGTGCCAGTAGTTTTGGGGCCTCGGGAGTAGGGCAGCCCCAGCATTTT. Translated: CASSFGASGVGQPQHF.

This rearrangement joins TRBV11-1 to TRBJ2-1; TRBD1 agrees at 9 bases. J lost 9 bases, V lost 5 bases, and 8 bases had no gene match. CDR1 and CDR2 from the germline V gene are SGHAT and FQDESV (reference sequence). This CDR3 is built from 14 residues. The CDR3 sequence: CASSRGTGNSEQFF. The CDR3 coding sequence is TGTGCCAGCAGCCGGGGGACAGGGAATAGTGAGCAGTTCTTC. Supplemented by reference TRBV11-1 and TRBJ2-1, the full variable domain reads EAEVAQSPRYKITEKSQAVAFWCDPISGHATLYWYRQILGQGPELLVQFQDESVVDDSQLPKDRFSAERLKGVDSTLKIQPAELGDSAMYLCASSRGTGNSEQFFGPGTRLTVL.

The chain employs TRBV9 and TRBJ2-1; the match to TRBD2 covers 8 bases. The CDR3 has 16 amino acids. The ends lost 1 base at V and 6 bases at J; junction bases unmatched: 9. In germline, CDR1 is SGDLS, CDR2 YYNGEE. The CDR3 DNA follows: TGTGCCAGCAGCGTACACCGGGAGGGCCGGAGCAATGAGCAGTTCTTC. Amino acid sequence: CASSVHREGRSNEQFF.

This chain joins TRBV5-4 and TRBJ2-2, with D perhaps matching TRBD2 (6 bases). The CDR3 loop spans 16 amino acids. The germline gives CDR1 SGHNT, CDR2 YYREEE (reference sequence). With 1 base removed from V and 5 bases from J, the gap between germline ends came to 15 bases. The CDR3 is CASSLYGGAKTGELFF. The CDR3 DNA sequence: TGTGCCAGCAGCTTGTACGGGGGAGCCAAAACCGGGGAGCTGTTTTTT.

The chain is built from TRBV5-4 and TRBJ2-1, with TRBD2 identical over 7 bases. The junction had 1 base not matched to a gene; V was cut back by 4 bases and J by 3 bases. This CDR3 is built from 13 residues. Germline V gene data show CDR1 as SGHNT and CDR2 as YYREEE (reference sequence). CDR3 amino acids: CASSRTSYNEQFF. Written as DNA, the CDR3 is TGTGCCAGCAGCCGGACTAGCTACAATGAGCAGTTCTTC.

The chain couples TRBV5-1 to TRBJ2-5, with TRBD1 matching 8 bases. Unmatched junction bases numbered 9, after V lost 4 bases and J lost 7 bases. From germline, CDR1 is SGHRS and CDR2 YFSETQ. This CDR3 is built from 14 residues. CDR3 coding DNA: TGCGCCAGCAGCATTGGACAGGGTCAGGCGACCCAGTACTTC. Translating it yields CASSIGQGQATQYF.

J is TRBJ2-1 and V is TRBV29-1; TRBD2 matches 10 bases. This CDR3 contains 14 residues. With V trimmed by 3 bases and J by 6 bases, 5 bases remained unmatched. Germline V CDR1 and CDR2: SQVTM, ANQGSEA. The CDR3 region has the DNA TGCAGCGTTGATAGCTCTAGCGGGGGCAATGAGCAGTTCTTC. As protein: CSVDSSSGGNEQFF.

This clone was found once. The CDR3 protein is CASSVGQRNQPQHF. For the CDR3, the DNA is TGTGCCAGCAGTGTCGGACAGCGGAATCAGCCCCAGCATTTT. This rearrangement joins TRBV6-1 to TRBJ1-5, with D tentatively TRBD1 (6 bases). The V gene lost 4 bases and the J gene lost 4 bases, with 11 bases spanning the gap. Germline V gives CDR1 MNHNS, CDR2 SASEGT. The CDR3 covers 14 residues.

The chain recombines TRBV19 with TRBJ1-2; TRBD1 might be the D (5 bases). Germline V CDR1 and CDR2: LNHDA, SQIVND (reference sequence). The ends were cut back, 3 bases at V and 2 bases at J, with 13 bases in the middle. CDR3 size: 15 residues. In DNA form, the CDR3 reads TGTGCCAGTAGTATCCTAGGATCAGGGAACTATGGCTACACCTTC. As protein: CASSILGSGNYGYTF.

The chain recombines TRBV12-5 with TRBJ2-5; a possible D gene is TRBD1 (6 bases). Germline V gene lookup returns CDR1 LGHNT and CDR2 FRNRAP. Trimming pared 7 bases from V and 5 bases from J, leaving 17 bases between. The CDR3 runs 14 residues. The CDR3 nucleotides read TGTGCTAGTGCCCCGACAGGAGGTGGGGAGACCCAGTACTTC. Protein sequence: CASAPTGGGETQYF. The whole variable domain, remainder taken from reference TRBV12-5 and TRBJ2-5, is DARVTQTPRHKVTEMGQEVTMRCQPILGHNTVFWYRQTMMQGLELLAYFRNRAPLDDSGMPKDRFSAEMPDATLATLKIQPSEPRDSAVYFCASAPTGGGETQYFGPGTRLLVL.

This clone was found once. As DNA, the CDR3 is TGTGCCAGCAGCACCACAGGGGGCGGAACCTACGAGCAGTACTTC. Its translation: CASSTTGGGTYEQYF. The gene calls are TRBV5-4 and TRBJ2-7; 9 nucleotides line up with TRBD1. The germline CDR1 and CDR2 sequences are SGHNT and YYREEE (reference sequence). The J segment lost 2 bases and the V segment lost 4 bases, leaving 7 bases of the junction unmatched. The CDR3 runs to 15 residues.

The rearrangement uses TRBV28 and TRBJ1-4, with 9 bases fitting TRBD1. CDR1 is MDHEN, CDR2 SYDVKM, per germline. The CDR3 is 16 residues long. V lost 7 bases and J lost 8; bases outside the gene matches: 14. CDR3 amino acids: CASTLGGQGGLEKLFF. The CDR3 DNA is TGTGCCAGCACCTTAGGGGGACAGGGAGGACTAGAAAAACTGTTTTTT.

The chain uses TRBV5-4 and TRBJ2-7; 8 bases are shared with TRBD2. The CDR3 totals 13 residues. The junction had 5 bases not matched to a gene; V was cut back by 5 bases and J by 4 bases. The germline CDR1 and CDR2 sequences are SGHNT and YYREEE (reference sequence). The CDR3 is CASSLAGHYEQYF. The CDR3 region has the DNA TGTGCCAGCAGTTTAGCGGGACATTACGAGCAGTACTTC.

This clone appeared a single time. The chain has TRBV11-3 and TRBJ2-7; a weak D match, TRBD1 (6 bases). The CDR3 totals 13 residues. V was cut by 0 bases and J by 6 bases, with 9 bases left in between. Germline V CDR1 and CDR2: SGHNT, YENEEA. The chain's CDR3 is CASSLELGAEQYF. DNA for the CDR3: TGTGCCAGCAGCTTAGAATTGGGGGCCGAGCAGTACTTC.

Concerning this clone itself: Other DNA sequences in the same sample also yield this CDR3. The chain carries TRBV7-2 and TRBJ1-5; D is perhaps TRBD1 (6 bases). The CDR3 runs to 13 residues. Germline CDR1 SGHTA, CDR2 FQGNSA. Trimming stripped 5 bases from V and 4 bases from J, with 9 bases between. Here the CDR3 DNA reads TGTGCCAGCAGCCTACAGGGAAATCAGCCCCAGCATTTT. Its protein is CASSLQGNQPQHF.

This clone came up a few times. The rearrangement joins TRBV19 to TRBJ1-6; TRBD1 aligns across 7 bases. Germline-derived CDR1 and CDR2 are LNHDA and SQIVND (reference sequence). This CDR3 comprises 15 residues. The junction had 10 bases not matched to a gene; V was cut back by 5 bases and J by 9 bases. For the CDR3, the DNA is TGTGCCAGTAGTGTGCCGGGACAGTGGGGTTCACCCCTCCACTTT. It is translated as CASSVPGQWGSPLHF.

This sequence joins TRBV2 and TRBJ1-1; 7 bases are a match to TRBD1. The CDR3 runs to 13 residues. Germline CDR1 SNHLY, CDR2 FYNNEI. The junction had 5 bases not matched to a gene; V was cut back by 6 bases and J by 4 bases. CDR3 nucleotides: TGTGCCAGCAGCATACGACAGGGCACTGAAGCTTTCTTT. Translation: CASSIRQGTEAFF.

The CDR3 DNA sequence: TGTGCCACAGGGATGGGGCAGAACATCCTTTACAATGAGCAGTTCTTC. Protein product: CATGMGQNILYNEQFF. This chain links TRBV10-3 with TRBJ2-1, with D possibly matching TRBD1 (5 bases). The CDR3 is 16 residues long. V was pared by 10 bases and J by 4 bases, with 23 bases between. Germline assignment: CDR1 ENHRY and CDR2 SYGVKD.

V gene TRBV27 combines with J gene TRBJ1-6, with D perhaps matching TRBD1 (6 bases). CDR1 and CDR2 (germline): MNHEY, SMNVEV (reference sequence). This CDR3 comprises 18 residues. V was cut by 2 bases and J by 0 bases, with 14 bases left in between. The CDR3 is CASSLRGPPSSYNSPLHF. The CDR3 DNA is TGTGCCAGCAGTTTACGGGGGCCCCCGAGCTCCTATAATTCACCCCTCCACTTT.